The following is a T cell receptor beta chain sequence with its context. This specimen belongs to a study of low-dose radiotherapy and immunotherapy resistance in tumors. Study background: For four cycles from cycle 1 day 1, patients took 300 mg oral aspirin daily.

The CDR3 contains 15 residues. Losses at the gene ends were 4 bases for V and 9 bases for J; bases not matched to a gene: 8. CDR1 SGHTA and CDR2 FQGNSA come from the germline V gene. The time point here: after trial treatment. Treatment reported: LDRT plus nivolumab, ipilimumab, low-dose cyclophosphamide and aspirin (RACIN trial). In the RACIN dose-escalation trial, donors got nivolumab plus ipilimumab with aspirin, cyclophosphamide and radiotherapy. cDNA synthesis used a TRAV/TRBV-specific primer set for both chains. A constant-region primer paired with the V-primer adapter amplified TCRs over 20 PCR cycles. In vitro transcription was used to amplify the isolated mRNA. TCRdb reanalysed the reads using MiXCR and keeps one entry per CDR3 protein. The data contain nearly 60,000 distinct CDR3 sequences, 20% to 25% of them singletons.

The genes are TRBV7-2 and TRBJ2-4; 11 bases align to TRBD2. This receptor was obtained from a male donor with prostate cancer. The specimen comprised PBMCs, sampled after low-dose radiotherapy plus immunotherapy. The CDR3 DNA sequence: TGTGCCAGCAGCTCCGCCCTTGGACTAGCGGGCATTCAGTACTTC. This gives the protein CASSSALGLAGIQYF.